This entry lists 28 T cell receptor beta chains sequenced from one sample in a study of CD8 T cells in Susac syndrome. RNA in amounts of roughly 0.5 to 1 ug was reverse transcribed with random hexamers. Via MiXCR, TCRdb re-called the immunoSEQ multiplex PCR reads, giving one row per CDR3 protein. The sample lists roughly 200,000 distinct CDR3 sequences; around 96% were seen once. Sequences were obtained from CD8+ T cells from PBMCs. Source of these receptors: a human donor with multiple sclerosis.

This clonotype occurred once. V is TRBV27 and J is TRBJ2-1, with 10 bases identical to TRBD1. In germline, CDR1 is MNHEY, CDR2 SMNVEV (reference sequence). The CDR3 is 14 amino acids. Germline trimming cut 6 bases from V and 10 bases from J; bases unmatched to any gene: 9. The CDR3 DNA is TGTGCCAGCAGGCCGGGGACAGGGGCATGGGAGCAGTTCTTC. Residues: CASRPGTGAWEQFF.

The gene calls are TRBV20-1 and TRBJ2-1, with 8 bases lining up with TRBD2. CDR1 is DFQATT, CDR2 SNEGSKA, per germline (reference sequence). V lost 6 bases and J lost 2; bases outside the gene matches: 6. The CDR3 sequence is 14 residues long. The CDR3 bases are TGCAGTGCCCCGGGGGGGGGAACCTACAATGAGCAGTTCTTC. Protein sequence: CSAPGGGTYNEQFF.

The gene calls are TRBV27 and TRBJ1-2; unclear D gene. V was cut by 5 bases and J by 5 bases, with 12 bases left in between. The CDR3 consists of 13 residues. Germline values: CDR1 MNHEY, CDR2 SMNVEV (reference sequence). The CDR3 sequence: CASSPNWGYGYTF. The CDR3 DNA sequence: TGTGCCAGCAGTCCAAATTGGGGTTATGGCTACACCTTC.

CDR3 sequence: CASSQDRGTVYGYTF. CDR3 in DNA: TGTGCCAGCAGCCAAGATCGAGGGACAGTCTATGGCTACACCTTC. V and J are TRBV3-1 and TRBJ1-2, with 7 bases that match TRBD1. CDR1 and CDR2 (germline): LGHDT, YNNKEL (reference sequence). Trimming cost V 0 bases and J 4 bases; bases outside gene matches: 5. This CDR3 has 15 amino acids. The full variable domain, in which reference TRBV3-1 and TRBJ1-2 provide the parts outside the CDR3, is DTAVSQTPKYLVTQMGNDKSIKCEQNLGHDTMYWYKQDSKKFLKIMFSYNNKELIINETVPNRFSPKSPDKAHLNLHINSLELGDSAVYFCASSQDRGTVYGYTFGSGTRLTVV.

This clonotype was observed once. V usage is TRBV5-1 and J usage is TRBJ2-3; TRBD2 aligns across 7 bases. Unmatched junction bases numbered 5, after V lost 2 bases and J lost 5 bases. Germline V CDR1 and CDR2: SGHRS, YFSETQ. The CDR3 length is 14 residues. The CDR3 loop reads CASSFAGDGDTQYF. The CDR3 DNA is TGCGCCAGCAGCTTCGCGGGAGATGGAGATACGCAGTATTTT.

J is TRBJ2-2 and V is TRBV7-3, with a possible D match to TRBD1 (6 bases). V lost 6 bases and J lost 5, with 7 bases in between. CDR3 size: 12 residues. The germline gives CDR1 SGHTA, CDR2 FQGTGA. CDR3 sequence: CASRRGTGELFF. The CDR3 nucleotides are TGTGCCAGCAGGAGGGGGACCGGGGAGCTGTTTTTT. Using reference TRBV7-3 and TRBJ2-2 for the parts outside the CDR3, the full variable domain is GAGVSQTPSNKVTEKGKYVELRCDPISGHTALYWYRQSLGQGPEFLIYFQGTGAADDSGLPNDRFFAVRPEGSVSTLKIQRTERGDSAVYLCASRRGTGELFFGEGSRLTVL.

This chain connects TRBV12-5 to TRBJ1-1, with D unresolved. Germline loops: CDR1 LGHNT, CDR2 FRNRAP. Trimming shortened V by 1 base and J by 12 bases, and 9 bases separated the two germline ends. CDR3 length: 11 residues. CDR3 coding DNA: TGTGCTAGTGGTTTGGGACCGGAGTCTTTCTTT. It codes for CASGLGPESFF. The complete variable domain, with remaining parts taken from reference TRBV12-5 and TRBJ1-1, reads DARVTQTPRHKVTEMGQEVTMRCQPILGHNTVFWYRQTMMQGLELLAYFRNRAPLDDSGMPKDRFSAEMPDATLATLKIQPSEPRDSAVYFCASGLGPESFFGQGTRLTVV.

This chain links TRBV27 with TRBJ2-1, with 12 bases that match TRBD2. There are 17 residues in the CDR3. Germline-derived CDR1 and CDR2 are MNHEY and SMNVEV (reference sequence). The J segment lost 0 bases and the V segment lost 6 bases, leaving 6 bases of the junction unmatched. The CDR3 loop reads CASSLVTSGSSYNEQFF. The DNA for the CDR3 is TGTGCCAGCAGCCTCGTGACTAGCGGGAGCTCCTACAATGAGCAGTTCTTC.

V usage is TRBV4-1 and J usage is TRBJ2-1; D not certain. The CDR3 is 11 amino acids. Germline CDR1 MGHRA, CDR2 YSYEKL. The V and J ends lost 3 bases and 8 bases respectively, with 5 bases between them. CDR3 coding DNA: TGCGCCAGCAGCCACCGACATGAGCAGTTCTTC. Protein: CASSHRHEQFF.

The chain combines TRBV29-1 with TRBJ1-1, with D possibly matching TRBD1 (6 bases). Trimming removed 3 bases at V and 8 bases at J, with 10 bases between. In germline, CDR1 is SQVTM, CDR2 ANQGSEA. This CDR3 comprises 11 residues. The CDR3 nucleotides read TGCAGCGTTGAGGGAGGGGGGGAAGCTTTCTTT. Protein: CSVEGGGEAFF.

The chain combines TRBV14 with TRBJ2-3; 10 bases line up with TRBD2. V lost 4 bases and J lost 2; bases outside the gene matches: 9. Germline assignment: CDR1 SGHDN and CDR2 FVKESK. The CDR3 runs 17 residues. The CDR3 spells CASSRLGTSETTDTQYF. As DNA, the CDR3 is TGTGCCAGCAGCCGCCTCGGGACTAGCGAGACCACAGATACGCAGTATTTT. Complete variable domain (other parts from reference TRBV14 and TRBJ2-3): EAGVTQFPSHSVIEKGQTVTLRCDPISGHDNLYWYRRVMGKEIKFLLHFVKESKQDESGMPNNRFLAERTGGTYSTLKVQPAELEDSGVYFCASSRLGTSETTDTQYFGPGTRLTVL.

The chain has TRBV23-1 and TRBJ2-7, with D unclear. TRBV23-1 is marked as an open reading frame, function uncertain. Between the trimmed V and J ends, which lost 9 bases and 5 bases, there was a span of 8 bases. This CDR3 has 10 residues. The CDR3 region is CARRSDEQYF. The CDR3 DNA reads TGCGCCAGGAGGTCGGACGAGCAGTACTTC.

The CDR3 nucleotides are TGTGCCAGCAGTTCCCAAGTCGCGCGGGGGAACAATGAGCAGTTCTTC. Protein: CASSSQVARGNNEQFF. This sequence joins TRBV28 and TRBJ2-1, with 7 bases identical to TRBD2. This CDR3 contains 16 residues. Looked up from germline, CDR1 is MDHEN and CDR2 is SYDVKM. The V gene end was trimmed by 4 bases and the J gene end by 5 bases; junction bases not matched to a gene: 11. Supplemented by reference TRBV28 and TRBJ2-1, the full variable domain reads DVKVTQSSRYLVKRTGEKVFLECVQDMDHENMFWYRQDPGLGLRLIYFSYDVKMKEKGDIPEGYSVSREKKERFSLILESASTNQTSMYLCASSSQVARGNNEQFFGPGTRLTVL.

V is TRBV4-1 and J is TRBJ1-1; D is perhaps TRBD1 (6 bases). This CDR3 is 16 amino acids long. Germline V gene lookup returns CDR1 MGHRA and CDR2 YSYEKL. Between the trimmed V and J ends, which lost 3 bases and 3 bases, there was a span of 17 bases. CDR3 nucleotide sequence: TGCGCCAGCAGCCACGGGGAGGGCAGGGGCGACACTGAAGCTTTCTTT. It yields the protein CASSHGEGRGDTEAFF.

V usage is TRBV7-9 and J usage is TRBJ1-2; D possibly corresponds to TRBD1 (5 bases). V was clipped by 7 bases and J by 8 bases, with 14 bases between them. The length of the CDR3 is 12 residues. Per germline, CDR1 SEHNR and CDR2 FQNEAQ (reference sequence). The CDR3 DNA is TGTGCCAGCAATTCCGGGGCGCACGGCTACACCTTC. It is translated as CASNSGAHGYTF. Full variable domain (missing parts from reference TRBV7-9 and TRBJ1-2): DTGVSQNPRHKITKRGQNVTFRCDPISEHNRLYWYRQTLGQGPEFLTYFQNEAQLEKSRLLSDRFSAERPKGSFSTLEIQRTEQGDSAMYLCASNSGAHGYTFGSGTRLTVV.

The chain employs TRBV15 and TRBJ2-7; 8 bases are shared with TRBD1. The trim removed 4 bases at V and 6 bases at J, leaving 8 bases unmatched. The germline CDR1 and CDR2 sequences are LNHNV and YYDKDF (reference sequence). CDR3 length: 14 residues. The CDR3 nucleotides read TGTGCCACCAGCACCGGACAGGGTTTGGGCGAGCAGTACTTC. It specifies CATSTGQGLGEQYF. The whole variable domain, remainder taken from reference TRBV15 and TRBJ2-7, is DAMVIQNPRYQVTQFGKPVTLSCSQTLNHNVMYWYQQKSSQAPKLLFHYYDKDFNNEADTPDNFQSRRPNTSFCFLDIRSPGLGDTAMYLCATSTGQGLGEQYFGPGTRLTVT.

This chain connects TRBV12-3 or TRBV12-4 to TRBJ2-5; D might be TRBD1 (6 bases). The CDR3 length is 14 residues. Trimming took off 2 bases at V and 5 bases at J, with 12 bases between the two ends. The CDR3 DNA reads as TGTGCCAGCAGTTTAACAGGGATGTGGGAGACCCAGTACTTC. Its translation: CASSLTGMWETQYF.

The chain employs TRBV7-9 and TRBJ2-1; D call uncertain. This CDR3 comprises 12 residues. CDR1 SEHNR and CDR2 FQNEAQ come from the germline V gene (reference sequence). Trimming cost V 5 bases and J 9 bases, with 11 bases left between them. The CDR3 DNA sequence: TGTGCCAGCAGCGTTAGGGTCGTTGAGCAGTTCTTC. Its translation: CASSVRVVEQFF.

The chain employs TRBV7-9 and TRBJ2-7, with 7 nucleotides matching TRBD1. Germline loops: CDR1 SEHNR, CDR2 FQNEAQ (reference sequence). This CDR3 is built from 15 residues. V lost 4 bases and J lost 4; bases outside the gene matches: 10. The CDR3 protein is CASSSLRDRNYEQYF. CDR3 coding DNA: TGTGCCAGCAGCTCACTTAGGGACAGAAATTACGAGCAGTACTTC.

The chain links TRBV2 to TRBJ2-3; 10 bases line up with TRBD2. Per the germline V gene, CDR1 is SNHLY and CDR2 is FYNNEI. The CDR3 totals 17 residues. After removal of 8 bases from V and 0 bases from J, the junction contained 11 bases not matched to a gene. The CDR3 bases are TGTGCCAGCGAAACCAAGCGGGGGGGCTGGAGCACAGATACGCAGTATTTT. Translated: CASETKRGGWSTDTQYF.

The V call is TRBV2, the J call TRBJ2-2; the D is unclear. V dropped 4 bases and J dropped 2 bases, with 8 bases sitting between them. The CDR3 has 14 residues. Germline CDR1 is SNHLY and CDR2 is FYNNEI. The CDR3 region has the DNA TGTGCCAGCAGTGTATACAGAAACACCGGGGAGCTGTTTTTT. Amino acid sequence: CASSVYRNTGELFF.

This sequence joins TRBV27 and TRBJ2-7; no reliable D call. This CDR3 has 15 amino acids. CDR1 and CDR2 (germline): MNHEY, SMNVEV (reference sequence). The V gene lost 6 bases and the J gene lost 3 bases, with 18 bases spanning the gap. Written as DNA, the CDR3 is TGTGCCAGCAGAACAACACCCACAACCTACTACGAGCAGTACTTC. Its protein product is CASRTTPTTYYEQYF.

The genes are TRBV15 and TRBJ2-1; 8 bases are shared with TRBD2. The CDR3 contains 18 residues. Trimming removed 2 bases from V and 8 bases from J; junction bases left unmatched: 17. In germline, CDR1 is LNHNV, CDR2 YYDKDF (reference sequence). The CDR3: CATSRRSPRGGPFDEQFF. Here the CDR3 DNA reads TGTGCCACCAGCAGACGTTCCCCACGCGGGGGGCCTTTCGATGAGCAGTTCTTC.

The V and J genes are TRBV29-1 and TRBJ1-1; D not resolved. Germline-derived CDR1 and CDR2 are SQVTM and ANQGSEA. The V end was cut by 6 bases, the J end by 7 bases, with 15 bases between. This CDR3 comprises 12 residues. CDR3 in amino acids: CSVRAGWNEAFF. CDR3 DNA sequence: TGCAGCGTCCGAGCAGGTTGGAATGAAGCTTTCTTT.

V usage is TRBV7-9 and J usage is TRBJ2-5; the D is unclear. Trimming took off 8 bases at V and 2 bases at J, with 9 bases between the two ends. The CDR3 covers 12 residues. The germline V gene encodes CDR1 SEHNR and CDR2 FQNEAQ (reference sequence). This CDR3 is CASYGLQETQYF. The CDR3 DNA reads as TGTGCCAGCTATGGATTGCAAGAGACCCAGTACTTC.

This rearrangement joins TRBV9 to TRBJ2-7, with D perhaps matching TRBD2 (5 bases). Germline V gene data show CDR1 as SGDLS and CDR2 as YYNGEE. The CDR3 contains 14 residues. With 3 bases removed from V and 0 bases from J, the gap between germline ends came to 10 bases. The CDR3 bases are TGTGCCAGCAGCGAGAGGGCGAGCTCCTACGAGCAGTACTTC. Its protein is CASSERASSYEQYF.

This clonotype was counted once. The genes are TRBV12-3 or TRBV12-4 and TRBJ2-1, with TRBD2 identical over 12 bases. The V and J ends lost 0 bases and 6 bases, in that order; junction bases with no gene match: 3. The CDR3 contains 16 residues. The CDR3 DNA reads TGTGCCAGCAGTTTAGCCGGACTAGCGGGATTCAATGAGCAGTTCTTC. Its translation is CASSLAGLAGFNEQFF.

The V and J genes are TRBV7-9 and TRBJ1-1; possibly TRBD1 for D (6 bases). Germline V gene sequence: CDR1 SEHNR, CDR2 FQNEAQ (reference sequence). This CDR3 region has 14 residues. V lost 4 bases to trimming and J lost 2 bases, with 11 bases between them. The CDR3 DNA sequence: TGTGCCAGCAGCTCGATGGACAGTAACACTGAAGCTTTCTTT. Translated: CASSSMDSNTEAFF.